Following are 20 T cell receptor beta chains from one sample sequenced in a study of Graves' ophthalmopathy and Graves' hyperthyroidism. Amplified material comprised TCR beta CDR3 regions derived from RNA transcripts. HTBI-primed RT-PCR formed the first round, and a multiplex PCR formed the second. TCRdb recomputed calls from the multiplex PCR reads with MiXCR, one row per CDR3 protein. The table lists more than 1,000,000 distinct CDR3 sequences, about 36% of them singletons. The sample consisted of peripheral blood or thyroid tissue (not recorded which). The receptors were sampled from an adult man with Graves' hyperthyroidism.

V usage is TRBV25-1 and J usage is TRBJ2-4; D unresolved. The germline V and J ends were trimmed by 2 bases and 7 bases, with 6 bases remaining between them. Germline V gives CDR1 MGHDK, CDR2 SYGVNS. CDR3 length: 12 amino acids. CDR3 region: CASSEAGNIQYF. As DNA, the CDR3 is TGTGCCAGCAGTGAAGCCGGGAACATTCAGTACTTC.

This clonotype was detected many times. V usage is TRBV2 and J usage is TRBJ2-5, with 7 nucleotides matching TRBD1. CDR1 and CDR2 from the germline V gene are SNHLY and FYNNEI. The CDR3 is 17 amino acids. V shed 4 bases and J 4 bases; nucleotides not matched to a gene: 15. CDR3 nucleotides: TGTGCCAGCAGTGGAACGACAGTCTCCCACAGGGGAGAGACCCAGTACTTC. Protein sequence: CASSGTTVSHRGETQYF.

This clonotype has ten or more counts. V gene TRBV12-3 or TRBV12-4 combines with J gene TRBJ2-6; D ambiguous. The CDR3 loop spans 15 amino acids. Trimming removed 9 bases from V and 2 bases from J, with 14 bases in between. The CDR3 sequence: CASSPRTAGANVLTF. CDR3 nucleotides: TGTGCCAGTAGTCCGAGGACGGCTGGGGCCAACGTCCTGACTTTC.

The rearrangement links TRBV5-4 to TRBJ1-1, with D maybe TRBD1 (5 bases). V was cut by 4 bases and J by 1 base, with 20 bases left in between. The germline V gene encodes CDR1 SGHNT and CDR2 YYREEE (reference sequence). This CDR3 has 17 residues. CDR3 region: CASSLGRPPGWNTEAFF. CDR3 nucleotides: TGTGCCAGCAGCCTGGGTCGCCCCCCAGGGTGGAACACTGAAGCTTTCTTT.

The J gene is TRBJ1-5, the V gene TRBV30; the match to TRBD1 covers 11 bases. Losses at the gene ends were 3 bases for V and 5 bases for J; bases not matched to a gene: 6. Germline values: CDR1 GTSNPN, CDR2 SVGIG (reference sequence). The CDR3 sequence is 15 residues long. Here the CDR3 DNA reads TGTGCCTGGAGCGCTGGACAGGGGGCGTATCAGCCCCAGCATTTT. Translating it yields CAWSAGQGAYQPQHF.

This chain connects TRBV11-2 to TRBJ1-1; 8 bases are a match to TRBD1. The CDR3 totals 14 residues. V shed 8 bases, J shed 5 bases, and the junction held 10 bases outside the gene matches. CDR1 SGHAT and CDR2 FQNNGV come from the germline V gene. In DNA, the CDR3 is TGTGCCAGCGGCCAAGGACAGGGCAAGACTGAAGCTTTCTTT. It codes for CASGQGQGKTEAFF.

The DNA for the CDR3 is TGTGCCAGCAGTTACCGGGACCCGAACACTGAAGCTTTCTTT. Amino acids: CASSYRDPNTEAFF. The V and J genes are TRBV6-2 or TRBV6-3 and TRBJ1-1; a weak D match, TRBD1 (5 bases). This CDR3 region has 14 residues. The V gene lost 2 bases and the J gene lost 1 base, with 8 bases spanning the gap. CDR1 and CDR2 from the germline V gene are MNHEY and SVGEGT.

This clonotype was picked up many times. The rearrangement uses TRBV7-2 and TRBJ2-5; TRBD2 agrees at 9 bases. This CDR3 is 16 amino acids long. Trimming took 5 bases from V and 5 from J; bases not matched to a gene: 12. The V gene's germline CDR1 is SGHTA and CDR2 FQGNSA. DNA for the CDR3: TGTGCCAGCAGCCTCGGGGGTAGCGGGGGATATGAGACCCAGTACTTC. Amino acid sequence: CASSLGGSGGYETQYF.

Ten or more counts support this clonotype. This sequence joins TRBV14 and TRBJ1-2; D may be TRBD1 (6 bases). V was pared by 2 bases and J by 8 bases, with 12 bases between. Per germline, CDR1 SGHDN and CDR2 FVKESK. This CDR3 is 13 amino acids long. DNA of the CDR3: TGTGCCAGCAGCCAACCCGAGGGGGGAGGCTACACCTTC. This gives the protein CASSQPEGGGYTF.

This clonotype has just one count. This chain joins TRBV7-6 and TRBJ2-7; 9 bases agree with TRBD1. From germline, CDR1 is SGHVS and CDR2 FNYEAQ. The CDR3 is 18 amino acids. Trimming cost V 5 bases and J 3 bases; bases outside gene matches: 17. The CDR3 sequence: CASSHRRGQGLGGYEQYF. The CDR3 region has the DNA TGTGCCAGCAGCCACCGGCGGGGACAGGGTCTCGGAGGCTACGAGCAGTACTTC.

The rearrangement joins TRBV11-1 to TRBJ1-2; no clear D. The germline V gene has CDR1 SGHAT and CDR2 FQDESV (reference sequence). Trimming stripped 0 bases from V and 4 bases from J, with 6 bases between. This CDR3 has 13 residues. CDR3 DNA sequence: TGTGCCAGCAGCTTAGCTCCGAGCTATGGCTACACCTTC. This encodes CASSLAPSYGYTF.

About this clonotype itself: A much larger clonotype is one base distant, so this may be a read error. DNA of the CDR3: TGTGCCAGCAGCCAGACAGGGGAACTCTATGGCTACGCCTTC. Translation: CASSQTGELYGYAF. The chain has TRBV7-2 and TRBJ1-2; 8 bases align to TRBD1. CDR1 is SGHTA, CDR2 FQGNSA, per germline. The CDR3 has 14 amino acids.

This clonotype was observed at least ten times. The chain uses TRBV2 and TRBJ1-4; a possible D gene is TRBD1 (5 bases). Germline-derived CDR1 and CDR2 are SNHLY and FYNNEI. Trimming left V 4 bases short and J 6 bases short, with 9 bases between. CDR3 length equals 13 residues. CDR3 amino acids: CASSGGTYEKLFF. DNA of the CDR3: TGTGCCAGCAGTGGCGGGACGTATGAAAAACTGTTTTTT.

The V and J genes are TRBV15 and TRBJ1-3; TRBD1 aligns across 8 bases. This CDR3 has 18 residues. V gave up 3 bases and J gave up 2 bases; unmatched junction bases: 12. Per the germline V gene, CDR1 is LNHNV and CDR2 is YYDKDF (reference sequence). The DNA of the CDR3 is TGTGCCACCAGCAGCGTAGGGGACAGGTTTATTACTGGAAACACCATATATTTT. Its protein is CATSSVGDRFITGNTIYF.

Regarding this clonotype: Mismatch with germline at one junction end may stem from a read error. The genes are TRBV7-7 and TRBJ2-5, with D possibly TRBD1 on 5 matching bases. The CDR3 extends over 15 amino acids. Germline V CDR1 and CDR2: SSHAT, FNYEAQ (reference sequence). This chain's CDR3 is CASSQATVGQETQYF. CDR3 nucleotide sequence: TGCGCCAGCAGCCAAGCGACAGTCGGACAAGAGACCCAGTACTTC.

This clonotype was observed many times. The gene calls are TRBV15 and TRBJ1-2, with D tentatively TRBD1 (5 bases). From germline, CDR1 is LNHNV and CDR2 YYDKDF (reference sequence). Trimming left V 0 bases short and J 8 bases short, with 10 bases between. The CDR3 loop spans 13 amino acids. The CDR3 region is CATSRDKGEGYTF. CDR3 in DNA: TGTGCCACCAGCAGAGATAAAGGGGAAGGCTACACCTTC.

The rearrangement joins TRBV6-5 to TRBJ1-2, with unresolved D. Germline CDR1 MNHEY, CDR2 SVGAGI. Trimming pared 10 bases from V and 4 bases from J, leaving 10 bases between. The CDR3 spans 11 residues. This chain's CDR3 is CANGRPYGYTF. CDR3 nucleotides: TGTGCCAACGGACGGCCCTATGGCTACACCTTC.

This chain links TRBV7-2 with TRBJ2-5; 10 bases line up with TRBD2. CDR3 length: 13 residues. V was clipped by 8 bases and J by 3 bases; unmatched bases: 3. CDR1 and CDR2 (germline): SGHTA, FQGNSA. CDR3 sequence reads: CASALAGEETQYF. The CDR3 region has the DNA TGTGCCAGCGCCCTAGCGGGAGAAGAGACCCAGTACTTC.

Details on this clonotype: A read error may produce the germline difference seen at one junction end. The chain combines TRBV10-3 with TRBJ2-7, with TRBD2 as a possible D gene (5 bases). Germline V gene data show CDR1 as ENHRY and CDR2 as SYGVKD. The CDR3 has 16 residues. In nucleotides, the CDR3 is TGTGCCATCAGTGAGTCCGGGCAAGACAACACCGGGGAGCTGTACTTC. It yields the protein CAISESGQDNTGELYF.

The sample holds many counts of this clonotype. This rearrangement joins TRBV5-1 to TRBJ1-6, with D unresolved. The CDR3 has 15 amino acids. Per germline, CDR1 SGHRS and CDR2 YFSETQ. The V gene lost 0 bases and the J gene lost 5 bases, with 9 bases spanning the gap. The chain's CDR3 is CASSLAWRNNSPLHF. CDR3 DNA sequence: TGCGCCAGCAGCTTGGCTTGGCGTAATAATTCACCCCTCCACTTT.